This T cell receptor beta chain derives from a study of cytomegalovirus exposure and HLA in healthy donors. Primers for the PCR totalled 60 Vbeta and 13 Jbeta. Method: immunoSEQ multiplex PCR; TCRdb's copy keeps in-frame clones and lacks some. The repertoire table contains roughly 74,000 clones. Germline CDR1 MGHRA, CDR2 YSYEKL. CDR3 length equals 14 residues. Trimming shortened V by 0 bases and J by 5 bases, and 7 bases separated the two germline ends. This sequence was found in a female donor in good health and CMV-seropositive. Sequenced input: PBMCs. The chain employs TRBV4-1 and TRBJ2-2; no definite D call. Written as DNA, the CDR3 is TGCGCCAGCAGCCAAGATAGGCGGACCGGGGAGCTGTTTTTT. Translating gives CASSQDRRTGELFF.